This entry lists 25 T cell receptor beta chains sequenced from one sample in a study of cytomegalovirus exposure and HLA in healthy donors. PCR involved 60 Vbeta and 13 Jbeta primers. Produced via immunoSEQ multiplex PCR; TCRdb's table is partial and in-frame only. The table shows some 90,000 clones, with around three quarters occurring only once. Sample: PBMCs. These TCRs come from a man aged 25 to 40 in good health and CMV-seronegative.

The chain recombines TRBV2 with TRBJ2-7, with a possible D match to TRBD2 (5 bases). The CDR3 spans 12 residues. V was cut by 7 bases and J by 3 bases, with 10 bases left in between. The germline V gene encodes CDR1 SNHLY and CDR2 FYNNEI. Here the CDR3 DNA reads TGTGCCAGCAAAGACGGAGGCTACGAGCAGTACGTC. Translation: CASKDGGYEQYV.

CDR3 coding DNA: TGCAGCGTTTCTACCAGCGGGAGGGCCGGAGATACGCAGTATTTT. Translation gives CSVSTSGRAGDTQYF. This chain joins TRBV29-1 and TRBJ2-3; 10 nucleotides line up with TRBD2. Germline assignment: CDR1 SQVTM and CDR2 ANQGSEA. Unmatched junction bases numbered 10, after V lost 5 bases and J lost 5 bases. The CDR3 contains 15 residues.

The chain employs TRBV6-5 and TRBJ1-1, with D maybe TRBD1 (6 bases). V was shortened by 7 bases and J by 5 bases, with 20 bases between the two germline ends. Germline CDR1 is MNHEY and CDR2 is SVGAGI. The CDR3 runs 15 residues. The CDR3 region is CASKPSVGAGTEAFF. The DNA for the CDR3 is TGTGCCAGCAAACCCTCGGTGGGGGCTGGAACTGAAGCTTTCTTT.

This chain joins TRBV9 and TRBJ1-2, with D possibly matching TRBD1 (6 bases). CDR1 SGDLS and CDR2 YYNGEE come from the germline V gene. This CDR3 is 14 amino acids long. The V end was cut by 3 bases, the J end by 6 bases, with 15 bases between. The CDR3 bases are TGTGCCAGCAGCGCAGGACAGTCCAAGGATGGCTACACCTTC. Translating gives CASSAGQSKDGYTF. The full variable domain, in which reference TRBV9 and TRBJ1-2 provide the parts outside the CDR3, is DSGVTQTPKHLITATGQRVTLRCSPRSGDLSVYWYQQSLDQGLQFLIQYYNGEERAKGNILERFSAQQFPDLHSELNLSSLELGDSALYFCASSAGQSKDGYTFGSGTRLTVV.

The table lists this clone with a count of one. The gene calls are TRBV19 and TRBJ2-3, with a possible D match to TRBD1 (6 bases). CDR1 and CDR2 (germline): LNHDA, SQIVND (reference sequence). Trimming removed 4 bases from V and 1 base from J, with 9 bases in between. The CDR3 runs to 14 residues. In DNA form, the CDR3 reads TGTGCCAGTAGTAGGACAGTCGGCACAGATACGCAGTATTTT. The encoded protein is CASSRTVGTDTQYF.

This clone was recorded once. V is TRBV2 and J is TRBJ2-3; D is ambiguous. This CDR3 comprises 16 residues. Between the trimmed V and J ends, which lost 1 base and 2 bases, there was a span of 13 bases. Germline V gene sequence: CDR1 SNHLY, CDR2 FYNNEI. The CDR3 DNA follows: TGTGCCAGCAGTGAAGGGTACTCGCGATACACAGATACGCAGTATTTT. It is translated as CASSEGYSRYTDTQYF.

The chain is built from TRBV18 and TRBJ1-6, with 7 bases matching TRBD1. CDR3 length equals 15 residues. V was clipped by 3 bases and J by 10 bases; unmatched bases: 9. From germline, CDR1 is KGHSH and CDR2 LQKENI. The CDR3 reads CASSPQTGVGSPLHF. The CDR3 coding sequence is TGTGCCAGCTCACCCCAAACAGGGGTCGGGTCACCCCTCCACTTT.

The chain has TRBV4-2 and TRBJ1-2, with D perhaps TRBD1 (5 bases). Looked up from germline, CDR1 is LGHNA and CDR2 is YNFKEQ. V was shortened by 0 bases and J by 7 bases, with 12 bases between the two germline ends. The CDR3 is made up of 14 amino acids. The DNA of the CDR3 is TGTGCCAGCAGCCAAGATCGTCGGGGGTTTGGCTACACCTTC. This codes for CASSQDRRGFGYTF.

V gene TRBV10-3 combines with J gene TRBJ2-2; D may be TRBD2 (6 bases). The CDR3 is 13 residues long. Germline V gives CDR1 ENHRY, CDR2 SYGVKD. The V end lost 3 bases, the J end lost 8 bases, and 10 bases lay between the germline ends. Written as DNA, the CDR3 is TGTGCCATCAGTGAAAAGGGAGGTGGGGAGCTGTTTTTT. Its protein product is CAISEKGGGELFF.

This clone was seen only once. CDR3 protein: CASSEQGRGREKLFF. CDR3 nucleotide sequence: TGTGCCAGCAGCGAGCAGGGTAGGGGAAGAGAAAAACTGTTTTTT. The chain combines TRBV9 with TRBJ1-4; possible D gene TRBD1, 5 bases. V was clipped by 3 bases and J by 8 bases, with 17 bases between them. CDR3 length equals 15 residues. Germline CDR1 is SGDLS and CDR2 is YYNGEE.

This clone was detected only a few times. This chain connects TRBV6-5 to TRBJ1-1; a possible D gene is TRBD1 (5 bases). This CDR3 spans 15 amino acids. CDR1 is MNHEY, CDR2 SVGAGI, per germline. V was shortened by 4 bases and J by 4 bases, with 16 bases between the two germline ends. Here the CDR3 DNA reads TGTGCCAGCAGTTCCGGGGGGAGAGGGGCCACTGAAGCTTTCTTT. It specifies CASSSGGRGATEAFF.

This rearrangement joins TRBV9 to TRBJ1-4; possibly TRBD1 for D (5 bases). The CDR3 consists of 17 residues. The V end was cut by 0 bases, the J end by 5 bases, with 17 bases between. In germline, CDR1 is SGDLS, CDR2 YYNGEE. In DNA, the CDR3 is TGTGCCAGCAGCGTAGGCGGGGGAGGAGGCCCGAATGAAAAACTGTTTTTT. Its translation: CASSVGGGGGPNEKLFF.

The chain uses TRBV18 and TRBJ2-7; 7 bases match TRBD1. Trimming cost V 3 bases and J 2 bases; bases outside gene matches: 10. The germline CDR1 and CDR2 sequences are KGHSH and LQKENI. This CDR3 is built from 16 residues. In DNA, the CDR3 is TGTGCCAGCTCACCGTCGGTGACAGGGAGTCCCTACGAGCAGTACTTC. Residues: CASSPSVTGSPYEQYF.

The chain links TRBV19 to TRBJ1-2, with D hard to call. The CDR3 contains 12 residues. V lost 2 bases and J 4 bases, leaving 5 bases between the germline ends. Germline lookup yields CDR1 LNHDA and CDR2 SQIVND (reference sequence). The CDR3 loop reads CASSIPVYGYTF. The CDR3 DNA sequence: TGTGCCAGTAGTATACCTGTCTATGGCTACACCTTC.

The gene calls are TRBV7-2 and TRBJ1-2; 7 bases fit TRBD1. The germline gives CDR1 SGHTA, CDR2 FQGNSA. The CDR3 has 13 amino acids. V shed 5 bases and J 2 bases; nucleotides not matched to a gene: 2. The CDR3 DNA sequence: TGTGCCAGCAGCAGGACAGGAAACTATGGCTACACCTTC. This codes for CASSRTGNYGYTF.

The chain has TRBV4-1 and TRBJ1-5; D gene uncertain. V lost 3 bases and J lost 0, with 15 bases in between. Germline CDR1 MGHRA, CDR2 YSYEKL. The CDR3 sequence is 17 residues long. The CDR3 here is CASSQSGSKYSNQPQHF. The CDR3 DNA reads as TGCGCCAGCAGCCAGTCGGGGAGCAAATATAGCAATCAGCCCCAGCATTTT.

The genes are TRBV9 and TRBJ2-1; D gene unclear. This CDR3 has 11 amino acids. Germline V gives CDR1 SGDLS, CDR2 YYNGEE. Deletions cut 0 bases from V and 10 bases from J, with 5 bases between. CDR3 in amino acids: CASSVEEEQFF. CDR3 bases: TGTGCCAGCAGCGTAGAGGAGGAGCAGTTCTTC.

The chain recombines TRBV10-3 with TRBJ1-2; 8 bases agree with TRBD1. Germline CDR1 is ENHRY and CDR2 is SYGVKD. This CDR3 has 14 residues. The V segment lost 2 bases and the J segment 5 bases; nucleotides outside the gene matches: 4. CDR3 protein: CAISEEDRVYGYTF. Written as DNA, the CDR3 is TGTGCCATCAGTGAGGAGGACAGGGTTTATGGCTACACCTTC.

The rearrangement links TRBV5-4 to TRBJ1-2, with D hard to call. The CDR3 consists of 11 residues. Germline V gene lookup returns CDR1 SGHNT and CDR2 YYREEE (reference sequence). Trimming removed 4 bases from V and 4 bases from J, with 5 bases in between. This chain's CDR3 is CASSLGYGYTF. CDR3 DNA sequence: TGTGCCAGCAGCCTAGGCTATGGCTACACCTTC.

J is TRBJ1-2 and V is TRBV12-5; 9 nucleotides match TRBD1. V shed 7 bases, J shed 7 bases, and the junction held 10 bases outside the gene matches. The CDR3 extends over 14 amino acids. In germline, CDR1 is LGHNT, CDR2 FRNRAP. CDR3 in amino acids: CASAPLQGALGYTF. The CDR3 DNA is TGTGCTAGTGCCCCATTACAGGGGGCGCTTGGCTACACCTTC.

The chain uses TRBV5-1 and TRBJ1-1, with TRBD1 as a possible D gene (6 bases). Looked up from germline, CDR1 is SGHRS and CDR2 is YFSETQ. This CDR3 is built from 15 residues. V shed 0 bases and J shed 5 bases, with 14 bases lying between them. The CDR3 is CASSLESGVRTEAFF. Written as DNA, the CDR3 is TGCGCCAGCAGCTTGGAGTCAGGGGTAAGGACTGAAGCTTTCTTT.

The chain links TRBV19 to TRBJ2-3; TRBD1 agrees at 7 bases. This CDR3 has 15 residues. V gave up 3 bases and J gave up 2 bases; unmatched junction bases: 5. The germline gives CDR1 LNHDA, CDR2 SQIVND (reference sequence). CDR3 nucleotides: TGTGCCAGTAGTATTGACAGGGTGGCCACAGATACGCAGTATTTT. It is translated as CASSIDRVATDTQYF.

This chain connects TRBV7-9 to TRBJ1-5; D ambiguous. CDR1 and CDR2 (germline): SEHNR, FQNEAQ (reference sequence). The CDR3 loop spans 12 amino acids. V was cut by 3 bases and J by 6 bases, with 6 bases left in between. Here the CDR3 DNA reads TGTGCCAGCAGCTTTCCGGGTCAGCCCCAGCATTTT. Protein: CASSFPGQPQHF.

V usage is TRBV19 and J usage is TRBJ2-2, with D perhaps matching TRBD2 (6 bases). CDR3 length equals 16 residues. The V and J ends lost 4 bases and 5 bases respectively, with 17 bases between them. Germline V gene lookup returns CDR1 LNHDA and CDR2 SQIVND (reference sequence). CDR3 in DNA: TGTGCCAGTAGTAAGAACGGCCGGGGGAATACCGGGGAGCTGTTTTTT. The encoded protein is CASSKNGRGNTGELFF.

The chain employs TRBV19 and TRBJ1-2, with D possibly being TRBD1 (5 bases). The CDR3 totals 13 residues. Germline CDR1 and CDR2: LNHDA and SQIVND (reference sequence). Trimming cost V 1 base and J 4 bases, with 7 bases left between them. The chain's CDR3 is CASSIAGGYGYTF. As DNA, the CDR3 is TGTGCCAGTAGTATAGCGGGGGGCTATGGCTACACCTTC.